Listed here is a single TCR beta chain. Its specificity is not known. The data originate from a study of early T cells in non-severe SARS-CoV-2 infection. Study details: Sequencing used unsorted whole-blood bulk RNA, so chains lack pairing.

Whole-study results and caveats: Database matching using VDJdb favored anti-spike CD8 responses, with private and CD4 specificities left missing.

The TCR library protocol was used to attach unique molecular identifiers. These identifiers were attached to individual cDNA molecules. TCRdb called the 5' RACE reads again in MiXCR, with one record for every CDR3 protein. The table lists tens of thousands of distinct CDR3 sequences, about 11% of them singletons. The source is an adult who was a healthcare worker with PCR-confirmed SARS-CoV-2 infection or an uninfected control (not recorded which). The sample here was whole blood, taken at baseline.

CDR3 residues: CASSPLLGGATNEKLFF. DNA of the CDR3: TGTGCCAGCAGCCCTTTACTGGGGGGCGCAACTAATGAAAAACTGTTTTTT. V gene TRBV7-9 combines with J gene TRBJ1-4; D is perhaps TRBD1 (6 bases). Looked up from germline, CDR1 is SEHNR and CDR2 is FQNEAQ (reference sequence). CDR3 length: 17 amino acids. V was shortened by 5 bases and J by 0 bases, with 16 bases between the two germline ends.